The clone carrying this T cell receptor (beta chain) was counted many times. Its antigen remains unknown. Trimming cost V 0 bases and J 3 bases, with 6 bases left between them. CDR3 length: 13 amino acids. The germline CDR1 and CDR2 sequences are SGHRS and YFSETQ. Sequencing libraries made from TCR beta cDNA carried unique molecular identifiers. TCRdb passed the PCR reads through MiXCR, listing each CDR3 protein once. The table has about 150,000 distinct CDR3 sequences, over 25% seen once; the top ten hold more than 1.3%. These data belong to a study of post-analysis software for immune sequencing data. Study in general: Both relapsing-remitting and secondary progressive multiple sclerosis featured among the disease courses, as did progressive-relapsing multiple sclerosis.

Study-level points and caveats: The authors found that F measure strongly co-clustered same-batch samples. Among several TRBV segments more frequent in patients than controls were TRBV5-6, TRBV5-1 and TRBV20-1. Controls significantly exceeded multiple sclerosis patients in normalized Chao1 diversity.

The sequenced sample was blood. This rearrangement joins TRBV5-1 to TRBJ1-2, with D unclear. The source of this sequence is a girl between 5 and 17 years old with multiple sclerosis. The CDR3 loop reads CASSLASDYGYTF. In DNA, the CDR3 is TGCGCCAGCAGCTTGGCCTCGGACTATGGCTACACCTTC.